Presented here are 13 T cell receptor beta chains from one specimen sequenced in a study of CD8+ T cells in alopecia areata. After isolation, RNA underwent reverse transcription to generate cDNA as the sequencing template. TCRdb keeps only in-frame clones here, not all; method: immunoSEQ multiplex PCR. The table lists more than 150,000 clones, about 51% of them singletons, with approximately 19% in the top ten. Here the sequenced sample was CD8+ T cells sorted from blood, taken at week 0. The source of these receptors is a human donor with alopecia areata.

The chain is built from TRBV5-6 and TRBJ1-1; the D gene is possibly TRBD1 (5 bases). In germline, CDR1 is SGHDT, CDR2 YYEEEE. With 4 bases removed from V and 0 bases from J, the gap between germline ends came to 16 bases. CDR3 length equals 16 residues. CDR3 DNA: TGTGCCAGCAGCGTGTGGGGCAGTACCATGAACACTGAAGCTTTCTTT. Amino acids: CASSVWGSTMNTEAFF.

The J gene is TRBJ2-5, the V gene TRBV5-6, with 12 bases fitting TRBD2. This CDR3 region has 16 residues. Per germline, CDR1 SGHDT and CDR2 YYEEEE. V dropped 2 bases and J dropped 1; count of bases not matched to a gene: 3. In DNA, the CDR3 is TGTGCCAGCAGCTTCCTAGCGGGGGGGTCCCAAGAGACCCAGTACTTC. Translating it yields CASSFLAGGSQETQYF.

Only a few counts were recorded for this clone. The chain employs TRBV7-3 and TRBJ2-3; possible D gene TRBD1, 6 bases. The length of the CDR3 is 15 residues. The germline CDR1 and CDR2 sequences are SGHTA and FQGTGA. Trimming left V 2 bases short and J 4 bases short, with 13 bases between. The DNA for the CDR3 is TGTGCCAGCAGCTTAGTTGCAGGGGTCCCAGATACGCAGTATTTT. This sequence encodes CASSLVAGVPDTQYF.

V is TRBV29-1 and J is TRBJ1-1; 7 nucleotides align to TRBD1. The V segment lost 7 bases and the J segment 7 bases; nucleotides outside the gene matches: 18. From germline, CDR1 is SQVTM and CDR2 ANQGSEA. There are 15 residues in the CDR3. The CDR3 reads CSAYGTEAEKREAFF. The CDR3 region has the DNA TGCAGCGCTTACGGGACAGAAGCCGAGAAACGTGAAGCTTTCTTT.

CDR3 DNA sequence: TGTGCCAGCAGCTTTATCCTCCAGAGGAAGGTACCCACAGATACGCAGTATTTT. This encodes CASSFILQRKVPTDTQYF. The chain has TRBV11-2 and TRBJ2-3, with D unclear. Deletions cut 3 bases from V and 2 bases from J, with 21 bases between. Germline V lookup: CDR1 SGHAT, CDR2 FQNNGV. The CDR3 contains 18 residues.

This sequence joins TRBV27 and TRBJ1-2; the D gene is possibly TRBD1 (5 bases). V was pared by 5 bases and J by 5 bases, with 15 bases between. Germline values: CDR1 MNHEY, CDR2 SMNVEV (reference sequence). The CDR3 length is 14 residues. CDR3 nucleotides: TGTGCCAGCAGTCAAACCGGGACGGCTTATGGCTACACCTTC. Translating it yields CASSQTGTAYGYTF.

The chain joins TRBV27 to TRBJ2-7, with 8 bases fitting TRBD1. CDR1 is MNHEY and CDR2 is SMNVEV in the germline V gene (reference sequence). V shed 5 bases and J 3 bases; nucleotides not matched to a gene: 6. This CDR3 contains 14 residues. CDR3 amino acids: CASSAGQGSYEQYF. The CDR3, as DNA: TGTGCCAGCAGTGCCGGACAGGGAAGCTACGAGCAGTACTTC.

This clone came up once. J is TRBJ2-7 and V is TRBV2; D gene ambiguous. V gave up 0 bases and J gave up 0 bases, with 3 bases separating them. In germline, CDR1 is SNHLY, CDR2 FYNNEI. There are 13 residues in the CDR3. The CDR3 here is CASSEAPSYEQYF. CDR3 in DNA: TGTGCCAGCAGTGAAGCGCCCTCCTACGAGCAGTACTTC.

V is TRBV4-3 and J is TRBJ2-7; the D call may be TRBD1 or TRBD2 (5 bases each). Germline V gives CDR1 LGHNA, CDR2 YSLEER. The V end was cut by 0 bases, the J end by 3 bases, with 12 bases between. The CDR3 loop spans 15 amino acids. The CDR3 region has the DNA TGCGCCAGCAGCCAAGACCGGGACCCTATCTACGAGCAGTACTTC. It encodes CASSQDRDPIYEQYF.

Only a few counts were recorded for this clone. The V call is TRBV14, the J call TRBJ2-5; D might be TRBD1 (6 bases). V lost 3 bases to trimming and J lost 5 bases, with 13 bases between them. Germline CDR1 SGHDN, CDR2 FVKESK. CDR3 length equals 14 residues. Written as DNA, the CDR3 is TGTGCCAGCAGCCAGCACAGGGCAGGGGAGACCCAGTACTTC. Its protein is CASSQHRAGETQYF.

This clone was seen only a few times. The V call is TRBV29-1, the J call TRBJ2-2; D possibly corresponds to TRBD2 (6 bases). CDR1 is SQVTM, CDR2 ANQGSEA, per germline. The CDR3 spans 16 residues. V lost 4 bases and J lost 5, with 20 bases in between. The CDR3 reads CSVVLAGTRGTGELFF. CDR3 sequence (DNA): TGCAGCGTTGTGTTGGCGGGAACTAGAGGGACCGGGGAGCTGTTTTTT.

This chain joins TRBV5-1 and TRBJ1-2, with D possibly being TRBD1 (5 bases). Trimming removed 4 bases at V and 8 bases at J, with 15 bases between. Germline V gene data show CDR1 as SGHRS and CDR2 as YFSETQ. CDR3 length: 13 amino acids. The DNA of the CDR3 is TGCGCCAGCAGCGCCTGGGGCAGGGAGGGCTACACCTTC. Translating gives CASSAWGREGYTF.

This clone was seen only a few times. The gene calls are TRBV29-1 and TRBJ1-2; tentatively, D is TRBD1 (6 bases). The CDR3 is 13 residues long. Trimming cost V 7 bases and J 2 bases, with 14 bases left between them. The germline CDR1 and CDR2 sequences are SQVTM and ANQGSEA. CDR3 DNA sequence: TGCAGCGCGAGGGGGGGTGAAAACTATGGCTACACCTTC. Translated: CSARGGENYGYTF. Complete variable domain (other parts from reference TRBV29-1 and TRBJ1-2): SAVISQKPSRDICQRGTSLTIQCQVDSQVTMMFWYRQQPGQSLTLIATANQGSEATYESGFVIDKFPISRPNLTFSTLTVSNMSPEDSSIYLCSARGGENYGYTFGSGTRLTVV.